These T cell receptor beta chains were read from a single sample in a study of Ad26.COV2.S vaccination and SARS-CoV-2 variants. TCRdb's copy holds only in-frame clones and misses some; the assay was immunoSEQ multiplex PCR. The sample consists of roughly 510,000 clones, approximately 88% of them appearing once. The material was peripheral blood, obtained in a trial of Ad26.COV2.S vaccine versus placebo. The receptors come from a person aged 18-60 years who received the Ad26.COV2.S COVID-19 vaccine or a placebo. The conserved cysteine and the conserved F or W are not part of the CDR3 here. Only some rows state a clone size, as once, few, many or a class for expanded clones.

size,V,J,CDR3
NA,TRBV7-9,TRBJ2-3,ASSWDAHRGSDTQY
NA,TRBV9,TRBJ2-7,ASSPQQEEVGEQY
NA,TRBV4-2,TRBJ2-7,ASSQDISGASYEQY
NA,TRBV5-5,TRBJ2-2,ASDSGLTRGELF
NA,TRBV9,TRBJ2-2,ASSVAPSGKSGTGELF
NA,TRBV7-3,TRBJ2-1,ASSLTGGGNEQF
NA,TRBV13,TRBJ2-1,ASSLYTRTSGSSYNEQF
NA,TRBV10-3,TRBJ2-7,AARPGQPLNEQY
NA,TRBV10-3,TRBJ2-7,AIRVHGGGEQY
NA,TRBV7-2,TRBJ1-2,ASSLFQNYGYT
NA,TRBV28,TRBJ1-1,ASSSQGRGRWGTEAF
NA,TRBV6-2/TRBV6-3,TRBJ2-1,ASSPLAGVTNEQF
NA,TRBV30,TRBJ1-5,AWRGQGVNQPQH
NA,TRBV5-1,TRBJ1-4,ASSTGQSIEKLF
NA,TRBV7-9,TRBJ2-3,ASSTGGGSDTQY
NA,TRBV4-2,TRBJ2-1,ASSQAGTDYNEQF
once,TRBV29-1,TRBJ1-2,SVGGTVNYGYT
NA,TRBV19,TRBJ2-1,ASSRLRSNEQF
NA,TRBV13,TRBJ2-1,ASSQLIGGLAGTTRSYNEQF
NA,TRBV6-4,TRBJ2-4,ASSDRELLAKNIQY
NA,TRBV7-2,TRBJ2-7,ASSSSQGSVGY
NA,TRBV5-1,TRBJ2-7,ASSATQRSSYEQY
once,TRBV9,TRBJ2-2,ASSVGGAGELF
once,TRBV28,TRBJ2-5,ASRGVTSGRFVETQY
NA,TRBV7-9,TRBJ1-2,ASSLSTGGGNYGYT
NA,TRBV5-1,TRBJ2-7,ASRDSPYEQY
NA,TRBV24-1,TRBJ2-3,ATSDPPGGSDTDTQY
NA,TRBV27,TRBJ2-2,ASRTLADTGELF
NA,TRBV19,TRBJ2-7,ASSSGTSRTYEQY
NA,TRBV7-8,TRBJ1-6,ASSLSTGGFDSPLH
NA,TRBV7-8,TRBJ1-1,ASSLRRNTEAF
NA,TRBV7-9,TRBJ2-1,ASSSRDSLAVYEQF
few,TRBV29-1,TRBJ1-2,SVLRPAPNYGYT
NA,TRBV20-1,TRBJ2-5,SASLYGVRSQETQY
NA,TRBV11-3,TRBJ2-2,ASSWAGTSGIGELF
NA,TRBV2,TRBJ2-5,ASSVGRQETQY
NA,TRBV14,TRBJ1-5,ASSQRTGELNQPQH
NA,TRBV3-1/TRBV3-2,TRBJ2-2,ASTPRGQNTGELF
once,TRBV19,TRBJ2-1,ASSYRQGANNEQF
NA,TRBV5-1,TRBJ2-7,ASSPQGAYEQY
NA,TRBV19,TRBJ2-5,ASSHATGEETQY
NA,TRBV5-1,TRBJ1-4,ASSLETAVSLNEKLF
NA,TRBV7-8,TRBJ1-2,ASSQALNYGYT
few,TRBV4-1,TRBJ2-7,ASSQAVLASAEQY
NA,TRBV9,TRBJ2-1,ASSVTGSWYNEQF
NA,TRBV28,TRBJ1-2,ASSASQGYGYT
NA,TRBV19,TRBJ2-7,ASSTHRGAYEQY
NA,TRBV30,TRBJ1-5,ALGVYSNQPQH
NA,TRBV6-1,TRBJ2-5,ASSEESWGTSQETQY
NA,TRBV14,TRBJ1-2,ASSRGQVFLDGYT
once,TRBV2,TRBJ1-2,ASSVQLGYT
once,TRBV19,TRBJ1-4,ASSISAHREKLF
NA,TRBV27,TRBJ2-2,ASSLAGSIVTGELF
NA,TRBV10-1,TRBJ1-2,ASSEEGRNNYGYT